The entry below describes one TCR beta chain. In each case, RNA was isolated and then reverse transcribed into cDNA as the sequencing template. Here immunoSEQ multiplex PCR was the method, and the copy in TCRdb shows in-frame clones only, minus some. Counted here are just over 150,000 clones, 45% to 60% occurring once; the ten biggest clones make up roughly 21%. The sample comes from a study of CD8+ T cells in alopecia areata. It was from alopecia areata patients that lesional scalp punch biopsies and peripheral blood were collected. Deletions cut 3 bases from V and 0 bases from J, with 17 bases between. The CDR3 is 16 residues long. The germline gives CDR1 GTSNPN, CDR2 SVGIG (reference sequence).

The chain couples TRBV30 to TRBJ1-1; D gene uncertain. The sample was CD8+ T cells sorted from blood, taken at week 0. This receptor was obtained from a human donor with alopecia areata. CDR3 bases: TGTGCCTGGAGGCCTCAGACGGGAGATCTGAACACTGAAGCTTTCTTT. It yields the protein CAWRPQTGDLNTEAFF. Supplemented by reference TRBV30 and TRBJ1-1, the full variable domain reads SQTIHQWPATLVQPVGSPLSLECTVEGTSNPNLYWYRQAAGRGLQLLFYSVGIGQISSEVPQNLSASRPQDRQFILSSKKLLLSDSGFYLCAWRPQTGDLNTEAFFGQGTRLTVV.